Ten or more counts support the clone carrying this T cell receptor beta chain. The data stem from a study of T cells in Graves' hyperthyroidism and ophthalmopathy. The source material, RNA transcripts, was used to amplify TCR beta CDR3 regions. During a first-round RT-PCR of the TCR CDR3, the HTBI primer set was used. TCRdb analysed the multiplex PCR reads with MiXCR anew, one entry per CDR3 protein. Of approximately 100,000 distinct CDR3 sequences in the sample, about half were seen once. Germline-derived CDR1 and CDR2 are SGHAT and FQNNGV. J was trimmed by 7 bases and V by 5 bases; bases with no gene match: 12. This CDR3 spans 16 amino acids. PBMCs stemmed from more than 7.5 ml fresh peripheral blood.

V gene TRBV11-2 combines with J gene TRBJ2-7, with 12 bases aligning to TRBD2. This sequence originates from a man aged 40-49 years with Graves' hyperthyroidism. Sequenced material: blood. The CDR3 DNA reads as TGTGCCAGCAGCGGAACTAGCGGGGGGCCCCCCTGGGAGCAGTACTTC. As protein: CASSGTSGGPPWEQYF.